Sequencing of this T cell receptor beta chain was carried out in a study of blood T cell repertoires in COVID-19. Study background: The analysed material was cDNA or gDNA that came from T cells, B-cell-depleted T cells, or PBMCs.

Germline lookup yields CDR1 SGHRS and CDR2 YFSETQ. The junction had 1 base not matched to a gene; V was cut back by 2 bases and J by 5 bases. The CDR3 runs 14 residues. In the authors' workflow: Amplification of reference gene primers was used by the study to estimate nucleated cell counts. TCRdb keeps only in-frame clones here, not all; method: immunoSEQ multiplex PCR. That table supplies the V and J calls and clone size; D and trimming were determined from the DNA. This table holds 72,000 or so clones, 80% found once. Sequences were obtained from peripheral blood. V gene TRBV5-1 combines with J gene TRBJ2-1, with 10 bases aligning to TRBD2. This TCR came from a man between 65 and 85 years old who had recovered from COVID-19. CDR3 coding DNA: TGCGCCAGCAGCTTACTAGCGGGAAACAATGAGCAGTTCTTC. Encoded protein: CASSLLAGNNEQFF.